This TCR beta chain was found in a study of PD-1 blockade in classical Hodgkin lymphoma. Study-wide findings and caveats: Relapsed/refractory patients reportedly had the lowest baseline TCR diversity, below newly diagnosed patients, who were below healthy donors.

Trimming cost V 7 bases and J 1 base, with 5 bases left between them. This CDR3 has 13 amino acids. Germline loops: CDR1 SNHLY, CDR2 FYNNEI. Points on this clone: Its antigen is still unknown.

The data were produced by immunoSEQ multiplex PCR, yet TCRdb's version contains in-frame clones alone and is incomplete. Seen here are around 40,000 clones, 70% to 85% observed once, and the top ten hold around 10%. The time point was: cycle 4 day 1 (C4D1), after less than 7 weeks of nivolumab. Patients all relapsed after autologous stem cell transplantation, and there was variation in brentuximab vedotin exposure. This sequence originates from a human donor with classical Hodgkin lymphoma. The chain uses TRBV2 and TRBJ1-6; no clear D gene. Material: peripheral blood mononuclear cells (PBMCs), obtained before the fourth cycle of nivolumab. CDR3 nucleotides: TGTGCCAGCACCCCATCCTATAATTCACCCCTCCACTTT. Translated, it gives CASTPSYNSPLHF.